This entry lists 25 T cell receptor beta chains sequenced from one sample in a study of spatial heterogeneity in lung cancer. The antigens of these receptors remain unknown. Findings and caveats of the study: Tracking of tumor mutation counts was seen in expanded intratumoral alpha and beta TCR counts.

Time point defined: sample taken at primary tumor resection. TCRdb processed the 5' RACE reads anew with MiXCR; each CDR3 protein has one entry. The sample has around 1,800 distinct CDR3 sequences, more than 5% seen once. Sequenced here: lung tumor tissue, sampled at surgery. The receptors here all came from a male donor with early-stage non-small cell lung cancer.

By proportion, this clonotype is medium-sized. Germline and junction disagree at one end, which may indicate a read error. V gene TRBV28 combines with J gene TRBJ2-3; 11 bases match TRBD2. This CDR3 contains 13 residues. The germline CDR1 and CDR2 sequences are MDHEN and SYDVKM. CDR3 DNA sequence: TGTGCCAGCAGCGATGGACTAGCGGGCCTCAAACGTTTT. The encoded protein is CASSDGLAGLKRF.

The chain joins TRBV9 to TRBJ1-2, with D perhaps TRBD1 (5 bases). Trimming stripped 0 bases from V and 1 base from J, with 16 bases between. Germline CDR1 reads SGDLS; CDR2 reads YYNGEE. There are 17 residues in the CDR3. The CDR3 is CASSVDRDGQINYGYTF. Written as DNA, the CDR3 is TGTGCCAGCAGCGTAGACCGGGACGGACAAATTAACTATGGCTACACCTTC.

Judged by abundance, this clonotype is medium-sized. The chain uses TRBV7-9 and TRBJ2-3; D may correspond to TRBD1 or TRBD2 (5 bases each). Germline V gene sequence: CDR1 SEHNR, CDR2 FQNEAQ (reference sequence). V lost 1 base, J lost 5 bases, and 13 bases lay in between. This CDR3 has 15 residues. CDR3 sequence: CASSLGPGQRDTQYF. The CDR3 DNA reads TGTGCCAGCAGCTTAGGGCCGGGGCAGAGAGATACGCAGTATTTT.

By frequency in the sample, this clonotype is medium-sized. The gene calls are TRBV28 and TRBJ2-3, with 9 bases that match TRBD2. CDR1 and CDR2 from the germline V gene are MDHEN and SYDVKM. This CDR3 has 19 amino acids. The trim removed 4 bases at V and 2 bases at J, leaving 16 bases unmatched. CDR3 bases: TGTGCCAGCAGTTCATTCGGGCTAGCGGGAAAGAAATACACAGATACGCAGTATTTT. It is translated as CASSSFGLAGKKYTDTQYF.

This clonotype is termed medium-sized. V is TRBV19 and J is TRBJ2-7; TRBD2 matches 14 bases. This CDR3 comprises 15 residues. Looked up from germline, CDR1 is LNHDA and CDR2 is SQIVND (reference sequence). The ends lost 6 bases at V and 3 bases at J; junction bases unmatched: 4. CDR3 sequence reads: CASSAGLAGVYEQYF. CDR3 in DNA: TGTGCCAGTAGCGCGGGACTAGCGGGAGTCTACGAGCAGTACTTC.

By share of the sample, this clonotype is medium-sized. The CDR3 protein is CASSLGQGALKDTQYF. CDR3 DNA: TGTGCCAGCAGCTTAGGGCAGGGGGCGCTTAAGGATACGCAGTATTTT. This rearrangement joins TRBV7-2 to TRBJ2-3, with TRBD1 matching 8 bases. The CDR3 runs to 16 residues. Germline V gives CDR1 SGHTA, CDR2 FQGNSA. Germline trimming cut 1 base from V and 6 bases from J; bases unmatched to any gene: 9.

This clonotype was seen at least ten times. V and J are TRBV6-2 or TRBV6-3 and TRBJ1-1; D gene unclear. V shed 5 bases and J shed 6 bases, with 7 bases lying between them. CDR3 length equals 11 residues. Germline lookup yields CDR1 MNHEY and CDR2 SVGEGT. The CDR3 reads CASSQSAEAFF. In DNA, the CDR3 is TGTGCCAGCAGTCAGTCCGCTGAAGCTTTCTTT.

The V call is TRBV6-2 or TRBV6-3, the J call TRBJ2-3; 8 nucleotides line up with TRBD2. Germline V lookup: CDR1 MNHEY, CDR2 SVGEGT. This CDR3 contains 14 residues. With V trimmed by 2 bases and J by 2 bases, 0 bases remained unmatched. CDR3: CASSYGLATDTQYF. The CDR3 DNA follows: TGTGCCAGCAGTTACGGACTAGCCACAGATACGCAGTATTTT.

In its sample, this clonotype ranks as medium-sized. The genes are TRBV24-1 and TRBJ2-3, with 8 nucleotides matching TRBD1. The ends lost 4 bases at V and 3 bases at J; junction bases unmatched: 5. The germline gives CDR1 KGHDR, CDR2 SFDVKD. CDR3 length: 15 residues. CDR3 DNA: TGTGCCACCAGTGAGCTCAGGGGGCTGACAGATACGCAGTATTTT. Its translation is CATSELRGLTDTQYF.

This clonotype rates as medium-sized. The CDR3 DNA reads TGTGCCAGCACCCGCCACCTCCGAATTAGCTCCTACAATGAGCAGTTCTTC. Its translation is CASTRHLRISSYNEQFF. This chain links TRBV13 with TRBJ2-1; D remains unclear. In germline, CDR1 is PRHDT, CDR2 FYEKMQ (reference sequence). This CDR3 has 17 residues. V lost 7 bases and J lost 0, with 19 bases in between.

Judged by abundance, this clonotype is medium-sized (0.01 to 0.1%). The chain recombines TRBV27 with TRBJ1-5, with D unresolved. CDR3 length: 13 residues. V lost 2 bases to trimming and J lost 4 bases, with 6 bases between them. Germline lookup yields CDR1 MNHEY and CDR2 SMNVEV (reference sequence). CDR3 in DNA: TGTGCCAGCAGTTTACTGGGGAATCAGCCCCAGCATTTT. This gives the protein CASSLLGNQPQHF.

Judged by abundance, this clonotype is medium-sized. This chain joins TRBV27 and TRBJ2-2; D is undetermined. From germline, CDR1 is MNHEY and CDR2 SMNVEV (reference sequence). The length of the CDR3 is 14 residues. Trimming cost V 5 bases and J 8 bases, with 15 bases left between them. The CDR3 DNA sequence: TGTGCCAGCAGTCGTTCCGGGCTTGAAGGGGAGCTGTTTTTT. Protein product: CASSRSGLEGELFF.

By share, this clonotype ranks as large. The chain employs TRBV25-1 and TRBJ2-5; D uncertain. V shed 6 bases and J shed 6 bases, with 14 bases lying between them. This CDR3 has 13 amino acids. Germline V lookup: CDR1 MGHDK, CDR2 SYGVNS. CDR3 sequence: CASRQDKEKTQYF. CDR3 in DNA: TGTGCCAGCAGACAAGACAAGGAGAAGACCCAGTACTTC.

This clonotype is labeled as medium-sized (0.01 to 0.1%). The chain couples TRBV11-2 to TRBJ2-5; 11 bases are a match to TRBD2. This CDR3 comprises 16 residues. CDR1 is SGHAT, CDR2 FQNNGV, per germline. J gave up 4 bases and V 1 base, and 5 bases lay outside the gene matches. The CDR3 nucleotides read TGTGCCAGCAGCTTAGGACTAGCGGGATTTAGAGAGACCCAGTACTTC. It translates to CASSLGLAGFRETQYF. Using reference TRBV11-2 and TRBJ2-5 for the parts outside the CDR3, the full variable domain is EAGVAQSPRYKIIEKRQSVAFWCNPISGHATLYWYQQILGQGPKLLIQFQNNGVVDDSQLPKDRFSAERLKGVDSTLKIQPAKLEDSAVYLCASSLGLAGFRETQYFGPGTRLLVL.

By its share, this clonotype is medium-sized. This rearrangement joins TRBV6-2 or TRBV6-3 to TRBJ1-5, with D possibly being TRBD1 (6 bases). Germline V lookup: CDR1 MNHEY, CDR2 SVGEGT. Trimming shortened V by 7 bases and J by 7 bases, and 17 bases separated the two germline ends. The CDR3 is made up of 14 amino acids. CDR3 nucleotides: TGTGCCAGCAAGGGCAGGGGCCTCGACCAGCCCCAGCATTTT. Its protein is CASKGRGLDQPQHF.

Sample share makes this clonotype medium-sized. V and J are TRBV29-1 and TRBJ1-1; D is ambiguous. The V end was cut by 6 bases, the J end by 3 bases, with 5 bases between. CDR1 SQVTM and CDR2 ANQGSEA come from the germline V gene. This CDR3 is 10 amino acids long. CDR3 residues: CSVEYTEAFF. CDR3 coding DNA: TGCAGCGTAGAGTACACTGAAGCTTTCTTT.

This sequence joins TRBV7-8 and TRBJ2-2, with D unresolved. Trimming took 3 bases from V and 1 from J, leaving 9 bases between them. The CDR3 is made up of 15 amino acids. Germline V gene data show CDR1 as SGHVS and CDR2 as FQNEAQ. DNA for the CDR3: TGTGCCAGCAGCTTTGCGGTTCTGAACACCGGGGAGCTGTTTTTT. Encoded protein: CASSFAVLNTGELFF.

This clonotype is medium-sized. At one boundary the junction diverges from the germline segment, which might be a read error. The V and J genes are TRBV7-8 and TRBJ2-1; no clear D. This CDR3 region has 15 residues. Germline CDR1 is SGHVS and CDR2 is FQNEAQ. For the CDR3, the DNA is TGTGCCAGCAGCTTAAAGGTCCAAATGTACAGTGAGCAGTTCTTC. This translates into CASSLKVQMYSEQFF.

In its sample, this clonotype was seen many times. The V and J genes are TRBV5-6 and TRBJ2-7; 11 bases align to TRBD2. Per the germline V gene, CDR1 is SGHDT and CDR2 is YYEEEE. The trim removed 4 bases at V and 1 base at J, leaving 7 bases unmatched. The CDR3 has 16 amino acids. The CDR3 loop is CASSDSGRARSYEQYF. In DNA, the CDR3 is TGTGCCAGCAGCGATAGCGGGAGGGCCCGGTCCTACGAGCAGTACTTC.

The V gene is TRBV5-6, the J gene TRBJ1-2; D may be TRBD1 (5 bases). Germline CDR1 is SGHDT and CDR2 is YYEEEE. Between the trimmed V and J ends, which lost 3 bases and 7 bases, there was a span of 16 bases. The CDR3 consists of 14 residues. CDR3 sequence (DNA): TGTGCCAGCAGCTGGAGGCAGGGACTCTCTGGCTACACCTTC. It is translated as CASSWRQGLSGYTF.

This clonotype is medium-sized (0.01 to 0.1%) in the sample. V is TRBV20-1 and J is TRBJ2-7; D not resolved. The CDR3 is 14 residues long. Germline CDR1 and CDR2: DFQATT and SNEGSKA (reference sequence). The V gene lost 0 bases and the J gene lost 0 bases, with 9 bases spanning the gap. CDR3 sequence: CSARDAESSYEQYF. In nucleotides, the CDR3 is TGCAGTGCTAGAGATGCGGAGAGCTCCTACGAGCAGTACTTC.

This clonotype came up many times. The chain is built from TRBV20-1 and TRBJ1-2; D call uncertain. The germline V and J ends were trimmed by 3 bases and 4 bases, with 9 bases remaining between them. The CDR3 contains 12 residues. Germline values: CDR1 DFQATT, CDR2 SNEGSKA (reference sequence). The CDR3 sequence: CSASPETYGYTF. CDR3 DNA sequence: TGCAGTGCTAGTCCGGAGACCTATGGCTACACCTTC.

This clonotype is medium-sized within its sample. The chain's CDR3 is CASSLAAGAETQYF. The CDR3 coding sequence is TGCGCCAGCAGCTTGGCCGCTGGGGCAGAGACCCAGTACTTC. The chain employs TRBV5-1 and TRBJ2-5, with D possibly matching TRBD1 (5 bases). The germline V and J ends were trimmed by 0 bases and 4 bases, with 10 bases remaining between them. Per germline, CDR1 SGHRS and CDR2 YFSETQ. The CDR3 is 14 residues long. Supplemented by reference TRBV5-1 and TRBJ2-5, the full variable domain reads KAGVTQTPRYLIKTRGQQVTLSCSPISGHRSVSWYQQTPGQGLQFLFEYFSETQRNKGNFPGRFSGRQFSNSRSEMNVSTLELGDSALYLCASSLAAGAETQYFGPGTRLLVL.

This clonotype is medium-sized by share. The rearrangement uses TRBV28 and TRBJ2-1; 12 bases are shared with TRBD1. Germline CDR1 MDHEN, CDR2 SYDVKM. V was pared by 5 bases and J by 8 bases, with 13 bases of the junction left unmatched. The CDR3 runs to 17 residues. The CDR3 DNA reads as TGTGCCAGCAGTCCCAATGCCCGGGACAGGGGGCGGGATGAGCAGTTCTTC. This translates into CASSPNARDRGRDEQFF.

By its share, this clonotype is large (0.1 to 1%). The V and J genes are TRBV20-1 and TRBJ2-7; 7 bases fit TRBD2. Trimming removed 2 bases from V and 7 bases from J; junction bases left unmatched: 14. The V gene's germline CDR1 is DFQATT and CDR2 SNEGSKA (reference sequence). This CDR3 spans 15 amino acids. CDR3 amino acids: CSARLDGRKTGEQYF. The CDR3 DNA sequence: TGCAGTGCTAGACTCGACGGGAGGAAGACGGGAGAGCAGTACTTC.